In its sample, the clone carrying this T cell receptor beta chain was seen a few times. Its antigen is still unknown. The data belong to a study of T cell repertoires in cytomegalovirus infection. Turning to the study itself: Both CMV infection and a matching HLA type were indicated by public TCR beta signatures.

TCRdb analysed the reads with MiXCR anew, one entry per CDR3 protein. This table holds some 220,000 distinct CDR3 sequences, more than 9% found once. Overall study findings and caveats: Clonotypes of TCR beta that were HLA-C-restricted and CMV-specific dominated the ex vivo response.

Trimming cost V 3 bases and J 3 bases, with 5 bases left between them. The V gene's germline CDR1 is DFQATT and CDR2 SNEGSKA (reference sequence). The CDR3 sequence is 11 residues long. The sequence derives from a human donor in good health (CMV status not recorded). Some clones in this sample may be carry-over from other donors' samples. Sequencing was done on a sample of PBMCs. V and J are TRBV20-1 and TRBJ1-1; D unclear. CDR3 protein: CSASWDTEAFF. CDR3 in DNA: TGCAGTGCTAGCTGGGACACTGAAGCTTTCTTT.